What follows is one TCR beta chain and its context. Trimming left V 5 bases short and J 4 bases short, with 14 bases between. The CDR3 has 15 amino acids. Germline V gene sequence: CDR1 SEHNR, CDR2 FQNEAQ (reference sequence). The repertoire was sequenced with immunoSEQ multiplex PCR; TCRdb's copy has only in-frame clones and lacks some. The profile covers over 65,000 clones, with around 93% appearing a single time and roughly 5% taken by the ten largest. This specimen belongs to a study of siplizumab effects on memory and regulatory T cells. The V call is TRBV7-9, the J call TRBJ1-4; TRBD1 is a possible D gene (6 bases). The sequence derives from a human donor in good health. The source material was CD8+ T cells sorted from blood. In DNA form, the CDR3 reads TGTGCCAGCAGCCTGGAAACAGGGTATAATGAAAAACTGTTTTTT. As protein: CASSLETGYNEKLFF.